This T cell receptor (beta chain) was documented in a study of beta chain features in type 1 diabetes. Study outcomes and limitations: Patients with Type 1 diabetes showed moderately but significantly shorter TCRB CDR3s in all four CD4+ subsets.

Trimming took off 0 bases at V and 3 bases at J, with 9 bases between the two ends. The CDR3 spans 14 residues. The germline CDR1 and CDR2 sequences are SGHDN and FVKESK. The isolated RNA, all of it, was reverse transcribed, so expressed TCRB transcripts were what got sequenced. Libraries were prepared by immunoSEQ multiplex PCR; TCRdb keeps only in-frame clonotypes and omits some of them. The top ten clones hold 0.02% to 0.025% of a sample with about 700,000 clones, 13% of them seen once. On this clone itself: Its cognate antigen is unknown.

The chain joins TRBV14 to TRBJ2-7; D not resolved. Sequenced input: naive CD4+ T cells from blood. The source is a man between 18 and 35 years old with type 1 diabetes. The chain's CDR3 is CASSQEGRRYEQYF. CDR3 coding DNA: TGTGCCAGCAGCCAAGAAGGCCGACGCTACGAGCAGTACTTC.